Below, one T cell receptor beta chain is given with its context. Its target is unknown. This record belongs to a study of cytomegalovirus exposure and HLA in healthy donors. Trimming shortened V by 5 bases and J by 1 base, and 9 bases separated the two germline ends. This CDR3 contains 13 residues. The V gene's germline CDR1 is SGHRS and CDR2 YFSETQ. Study-level findings and limits: Some TCR beta chains (more than 150 of them) were listed as cytomegalovirus-associated. V- and J-gene trimming in TCR beta was tied to a missense DCLRE1C variant by an analysis performed later. It was in a later analysis that TCR association rates were seen to vary by HLA locus, highest for DRB1 and lowest for HLA-C.

13 Jbeta primers and 60 Vbeta primers were used for the PCR. Clones were sequenced by immunoSEQ multiplex PCR, and TCRdb holds only the in-frame ones, with some missing. The sample lists 110,000 to 150,000 clones, 79% occurring once. The specimen sequenced was PBMCs. The chain uses TRBV5-1 and TRBJ1-1, with D possibly TRBD1 on 6 matching bases. This receptor was taken from a man younger than 35 in good health and CMV-seronegative. The CDR3 loop reads CASRDSGNTEAFF. The CDR3 DNA sequence: TGCGCCAGCAGGGACAGCGGGAACACTGAAGCTTTCTTT.